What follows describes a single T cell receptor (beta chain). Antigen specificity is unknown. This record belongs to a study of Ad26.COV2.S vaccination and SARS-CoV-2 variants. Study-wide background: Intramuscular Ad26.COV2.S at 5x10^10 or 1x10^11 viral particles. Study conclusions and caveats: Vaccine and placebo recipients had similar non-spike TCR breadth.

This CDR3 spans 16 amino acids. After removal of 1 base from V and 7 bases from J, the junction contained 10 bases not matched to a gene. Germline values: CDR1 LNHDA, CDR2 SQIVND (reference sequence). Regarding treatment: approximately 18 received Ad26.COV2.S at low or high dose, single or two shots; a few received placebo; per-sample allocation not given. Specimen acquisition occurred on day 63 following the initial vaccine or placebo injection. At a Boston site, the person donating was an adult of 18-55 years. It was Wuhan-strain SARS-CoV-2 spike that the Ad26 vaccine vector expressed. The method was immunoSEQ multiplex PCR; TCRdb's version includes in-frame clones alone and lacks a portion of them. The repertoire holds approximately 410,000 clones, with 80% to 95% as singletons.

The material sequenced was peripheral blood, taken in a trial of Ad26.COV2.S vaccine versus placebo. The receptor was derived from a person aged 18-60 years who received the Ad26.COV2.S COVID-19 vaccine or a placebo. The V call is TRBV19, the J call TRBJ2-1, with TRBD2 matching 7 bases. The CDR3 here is CASSIGGGPFSNEQFF. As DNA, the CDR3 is TGTGCCAGTAGTATAGGGGGGGGTCCTTTTTCGAATGAGCAGTTCTTC.